This T cell receptor (beta chain) was identified during a study of cytomegalovirus exposure and HLA in healthy donors (dated by TCRdb to the late 2010s). As for the study more broadly: According to an earlier analysis of around 600 of the donors, some 180 million T cells yielded some 110 million unique TCR beta sequences and about 300 Gb of sequence data. Approximately 300 gigabases of sequencing data and 70 million to 95 million unique TCR sequences made up an early release that covered 640 HLA-typed donors. To predict cytomegalovirus infection status, the study brought together high-throughput TCR immunosequencing, statistical association of individual TCRs with disease status, and machine learning. A later genetic analysis used genome-wide SNP genotypes for about 60% of the roughly 670 donors, treating that subset as a discovery cohort. The number of donors typed differed by locus, with about 629-630 for A, B, C, DRB1 and DQB1, roughly 520 for DQA1, approximately 570 for DPA1, and around 450 for DPB1. Among the roughly 380 genotyped donors, around 81% belonged to the genetic ancestry cluster associated with self-reported Caucasian donors. Rather than using new phenotypic data, the later analysis identified candidate immune exposures from TCR beta sequences and from how often those sequences occurred across donors. Across 300 to 400 genotyped donors of the cohort, an average of 235,054 unique TCR beta nucleotide sequences per donor were sequenced, and roughly 20% of those sequences were non-productive. Using immunosequencing, the study profiled T cell repertoires from 666 subjects and related those repertoires to cytomegalovirus serostatus. About five DR-DQ haplotypes were treated as single units for association and clustering because of strong linkage in the cohort. The study was designed to test whether signatures of past pathogen exposure could be identified by cataloging public T cell receptors. In an earlier analysis of 500 to 650 of the donors, high-throughput TCR beta sequencing was used to judge whether each TCR beta V gene segment behaved as functional or pseudogenic. In addition to the first cohort of 650 to 800 subjects, a separate validation cohort of 120 different subjects was used. In a later analysis, previously published TCR beta repertoires from 666 donors were re-analyzed and high-resolution HLA genotyping was added so that TCR occurrence patterns could be studied. Every repertoire in the discovery cohort had been generated on one and the same sequencing platform. Donor age, sex, ethnicity and CMV serostatus were compiled alongside the repertoire data. HLA typing covered class I and class II loci at four-digit resolution.

The cohort comprised approximately 700 healthy bone marrow donors. All cohort members were sampled while nominally healthy, although unrecorded immune exposures were likely present. The donor was CMV seronegative and belonged to the group of several hundred seronegative cohort members. A peripheral blood sample was collected from each donor, and TCR beta sequencing was performed on peripheral blood mononuclear cells. Genomic DNA was extracted from the blood cell samples with the Qiagen DNeasy Blood Extraction Kit. In regard to this clone: Its antigen is still unknown. The sample holds no much larger clone one base away, and base qualities are not on file.

The library was generated by the immunoSEQ multiplex PCR assay. The multiplex PCR relied on a mix of 60 forward primers for TCR Vbeta segments and 13 reverse primers for TCR Jbeta segments. A multiplex PCR assay on genomic DNA amplified the CDR3 region of rearranged TCR beta genes. On the Illumina HiSeq System, the amplified TCR beta libraries were sequenced as 87-base-pair reads. The study's own analysis went as follows. Across the 670 or so repertoires, a later analysis counted 75 million to 90 million unique TCR beta chains, 8.5 million to 12 million of which were shared by at least two donors. Raw reads were error-corrected and collapsed into unique sequences by a nearest-neighbor algorithm in which closely related sequences were merged to remove PCR and sequencing errors. CDR3 sequences were aligned to IMGT reference sequences to assign V, D and J gene segments. For a sequence to be retained, at least a six-nucleotide match to both a V gene segment and a J gene segment was required. Rearrangements were called productive when the CDR3 lacked stop codons and stayed in frame with V and J; all others were non-productive. Following IMGT convention, CDR3 was defined as the stretch from the second conserved V-encoded cysteine to the conserved J-encoded phenylalanine. The earlier analysis of around 640 of the donors excluded sequences that lacked an unambiguous match to a single V gene segment. In an earlier analysis of roughly 600 of the donors, a V segment was called functional when productive rearrangements were above 56.7%, and segregating when the standard deviation between donors exceeded 5%. A statistical classification framework was developed to diagnose cytomegalovirus status using the catalog of TCR beta chain sequences. A later analysis assigned V and J genes by comparing TCR nucleotide sequences with IMGT/GENE-DB human TR gene sequences. A later analysis assigned CDR3 sequences and most-parsimonious VDJ recombination scenarios with the TCRdist pipeline. In a later analysis, every TCR beta chain was defined by the combination of its CDR3 amino acid sequence and its V-gene family, and reads without a unique V-gene family were dropped. In a later analysis, around 650 highly shared, low-generation-probability nucleotide sequences were removed to address suspected cross-contamination and a sequencing artifact. For each public chain, a later analysis derived a clonal expansion index from normalized ranks of inferred template counts within each repertoire. In a later analysis, generation probabilities were computed with a VDJ recombination model fitted to out-of-frame rearrangements, and the resulting probabilities were checked against IGoR. In a later analysis, hypergeometric tests were used to score TCR-TCR, TCR-HLA and TCR-CMV co-occurrence, with a repertoire-size bias correction applied to TCR pairs. To estimate false discovery rates, a later analysis permuted the HLA or CMV assignments 20 times. In a later analysis, co-occurring TCRs were grouped with DBSCAN, and TCRdist sequence similarity was added when clustering was performed within HLA-allele-positive subsets. Repertoires with fewer than 30,000 or more than 120,000 public chains, plus five repertoires with anomalous nucleotide sharing, were excluded from co-occurrence clustering. In TCRdb, the immuneACCESS table is reduced to in-frame sequences with V and J assigned. These tables do not hold every clone; where another copy was compared, an unresolved V gene accounts for under half, and the others remain unexplained. That table is the source of V, J and clone size, and D and trimming were worked out from the DNA. The sample table records about 200,000 clones; roughly 80% of these occur just once. The ten largest clones take up about 14% of the sample.

Overall results and qualifications from the work: Correlated functional status among segregating V segments might reflect linkage disequilibrium, but an unknown experimental factor could not be ruled out. Because counts were too low, around 18 rarely observed V segments, including chromosome 9 orphons, were left out of the earlier analysis of 500 to 750 of the donors. The study gave a list of 150 to 200 TCR beta chains associated with cytomegalovirus. While some public TCRs were present in many individuals, most TCR sequences turned up only very rarely across donors. In an earlier analysis of several hundred of the donors, most TCR beta V segments were observed in productive rearrangements about 87% or about 30% of the time, broadly matching IMGT annotations. The cohort was sequenced for TCR beta chains only, and without alpha or paired-chain data the features that could be detected were limited. At a false discovery rate of 0.05, a later analysis linked approximately 18,000 TCR beta sequences to specific HLA alleles. It was suggested by the authors that the approach could potentially be generalized to other disease states and immunological phenotypes. In a later analysis, TCR association rates were found to vary across HLA loci, with the most associated TCRs seen for DRB1 alleles and the fewest for HLA-C alleles. A later analysis reported that several top co-occurrence clusters appeared linked to parvovirus B19, influenza, CMV and Epstein-Barr virus. The only immune exposure information available for the cohort was CMV serostatus. The classifier was reported to diagnose cytomegalovirus status with high specificity and sensitivity in both the original cohort and the validation cohort. A further reported finding was that TCR beta sequences accurately predicted the HLA-A and HLA-B alleles for most subjects in the first cohort. Some IMGT-functional V segments, including TRBV6-2 and TRBV6-3, could not be told apart with the 87-base-pair reads, so those segments were excluded. Most CMV-associated TCR beta chains appeared to be HLA-restricted in a later analysis, and the HLA associations seemed to be driven largely by CMV exposure. The presence/absence analyses assumed that sequencing depth was roughly uniform across donors, and that assumption may not be true. In a later analysis, HLA-associated TCR beta chains were found to be more clonally expanded and to have lower generation probabilities than equally common non-associated chains. Because HLA typing was missing for some donors at each locus, association tests included only the typed subset. Three of the identified cytomegalovirus-associated TCR beta chains were confirmed in vitro to be specific for cytomegalovirus antigens. In a later genetic analysis, fewer N-insertions in productive TCRs were reported among donors in an Asian-associated ancestry cluster than the roughly 700-donor mean. V-gene and J-gene trimming of TCR beta chains was associated with a missense DCLRE1C variant in a later genetic analysis, and the association was replicated in an independent cohort. A group of highly shared sequence variants was considered likely to be a technical artifact of the sequencing pipeline. Strong co-occurrence of HLA alleles, especially DR and DQ, made assigning TCR associations to individual alleles difficult.

The CDR3 holds 14 amino acids from the cysteine to the phenylalanine. The DNA shown is the 42-base CDR3, in frame from base 1. As encoded in the germline V gene, CDR1 is LGHNA while CDR2 is YSLEER. V is clipped by 0 bases and J by 4 bases, and the sequence between their germline boundaries is 9 bases long. The clonotype was recovered from a man in his forties or fifties in good health and CMV-seronegative. The receptor chain draws on TRBV4-3 and TRBJ1-2, with TRBD1 perhaps the D gene, on 6 matching bases. Material for sequencing was PBMCs. The DNA reads TGCGCCAGCAGCCAAGAAGGGACAAGCTATGGCTACACCTTC. It translates as CASSQEGTSYGYTF.